The subject of this entry is one T cell receptor beta chain. The data stem from a study of control samples from healthy donors and cancer patients. Using immunoSEQ multiplex PCR, the repertoire was profiled, and TCRdb retains in-frame clones only, with some absent. Among about 55,000 clones listed, about 96% were seen once. The CDR3 contains 17 residues. V gave up 0 bases and J gave up 0 bases, with 12 bases separating them. The V gene's germline CDR1 is SGHAT and CDR2 FQNNGV. The specimen sequenced was blood. The V call is TRBV11-2, the J call TRBJ1-3; D is unresolved. The origin of this receptor is a young woman in good health. The DNA of the CDR3 is TGTGCCAGCAGCTTAGAAGGGCAGCGCGGCTCTGGAAACACCATATATTTT. Translating it yields CASSLEGQRGSGNTIYF. The variable domain in full, with the rest retrieved from reference TRBV11-2 and TRBJ1-3, is EAGVAQSPRYKIIEKRQSVAFWCNPISGHATLYWYQQILGQGPKLLIQFQNNGVVDDSQLPKDRFSAERLKGVDSTLKIQPAKLEDSAVYLCASSLEGQRGSGNTIYFGEGSWLTVV.